Shown below are 8 T cell receptor beta chains from a single sample sequenced in a study of lymphopenia after photon versus proton radiotherapy. The method was immunoSEQ multiplex PCR; TCRdb's version includes in-frame clones alone and lacks a portion of them. The sample yields 50,000 to 70,000 clones, around 90% seen once. The specimen comprised peripheral blood, sampled from a patient treated with proton-based radiotherapy. The receptors were sampled from a man aged 80 or over with esophageal cancer.

This clone was detected only a few times. The V call is TRBV7-9, the J call TRBJ1-1; the D is unclear. Per the germline V gene, CDR1 is SEHNR and CDR2 is FQNEAQ (reference sequence). V lost 6 bases to trimming and J lost 4 bases, with 15 bases between them. The CDR3 covers 14 residues. DNA for the CDR3: TGTGCCAGCAGACGGGTTGAATCCGGCACTGAAGCTTTCTTT. This translates into CASRRVESGTEAFF.

This sequence joins TRBV27 and TRBJ2-5; D remains unclear. This CDR3 has 16 residues. CDR1 MNHEY and CDR2 SMNVEV come from the germline V gene (reference sequence). Between the trimmed V and J ends, which lost 6 bases and 5 bases, there was a span of 22 bases. In nucleotides, the CDR3 is TGTGCCAGCAGCAACTTCTCGGGCTGGGGATGGGAGACCCAGTACTTC. It is translated as CASSNFSGWGWETQYF.

The rearrangement links TRBV5-1 to TRBJ1-2; the D gene is possibly TRBD1 (6 bases). Per germline, CDR1 SGHRS and CDR2 YFSETQ. V lost 3 bases and J 6 bases, leaving 18 bases between the germline ends. CDR3 length equals 15 residues. The CDR3 loop reads CASSSLRGARDGYTF. The CDR3 DNA reads as TGCGCCAGCAGCTCTCTGCGGGGGGCTCGGGATGGCTACACCTTC. Drawing the rest from reference TRBV5-1 and TRBJ1-2, the complete variable domain is KAGVTQTPRYLIKTRGQQVTLSCSPISGHRSVSWYQQTPGQGLQFLFEYFSETQRNKGNFPGRFSGRQFSNSRSEMNVSTLELGDSALYLCASSSLRGARDGYTFGSGTRLTVV.

This clone was recorded only once. The CDR3 sequence is CASSEFEGQGYTEAFF. CDR3 DNA sequence: TGTGCCAGCAGTGAATTTGAGGGACAGGGATACACTGAAGCTTTCTTT. The V and J genes are TRBV25-1 and TRBJ1-1; TRBD1 matches at 9 bases. CDR3 length equals 16 residues. V dropped 1 base and J dropped 3; count of bases not matched to a gene: 6. CDR1 MGHDK and CDR2 SYGVNS come from the germline V gene.

There are a few counts of this clone. This sample includes further DNA sequences coding for the same CDR3. The CDR3 DNA is TGTGCCAGCAGCCCCCGGACAGGGCAAGAGACCCAGTACTTC. Amino acid sequence: CASSPRTGQETQYF. The chain uses TRBV7-2 and TRBJ2-5; 8 bases line up with TRBD1. V lost 5 bases and J lost 2; bases outside the gene matches: 4. The CDR3 length is 14 residues. Germline lookup yields CDR1 SGHTA and CDR2 FQGNSA. The full variable domain, in which reference TRBV7-2 and TRBJ2-5 provide the parts outside the CDR3, is GAGVSQSPSNKVTEKGKDVELRCDPISGHTALYWYRQSLGQGLEFLIYFQGNSAPDKSGLPSDRFSAERTGGSVSTLTIQRTQQEDSAVYLCASSPRTGQETQYFGPGTRLLVL.

This clone was observed a few times. V is TRBV4-2 and J is TRBJ2-7; D is possibly TRBD1 or TRBD2 (5 bases each). Germline V gives CDR1 LGHNA, CDR2 YNFKEQ. The CDR3 is 15 amino acids. V lost 4 bases, J lost 3 bases, and 16 bases lay in between. CDR3 DNA: TGTGCCAGCAGCCCGAACGCCGGGACCCTCTACGAGCAGTACTTC. This translates into CASSPNAGTLYEQYF.

V gene TRBV6-6 combines with J gene TRBJ1-1; 7 bases are shared with TRBD1. V shed 6 bases and J 5 bases; nucleotides not matched to a gene: 6. Germline loops: CDR1 MNHNY, CDR2 SVGAGI (reference sequence). The CDR3 consists of 13 residues. CDR3 coding DNA: TGTGCCAGCAGCGAACAGGGGTGGACTGAAGCTTTCTTT. Translating gives CASSEQGWTEAFF.

V usage is TRBV5-4 and J usage is TRBJ1-2, with TRBD1 matching 12 bases. The germline CDR1 and CDR2 sequences are SGHNT and YYREEE (reference sequence). Trimming at V came to 4 bases and at J to 6 bases, leaving 10 bases not matched to a gene. This CDR3 region has 16 residues. The CDR3 here is CASSTPGTGGAHGYTF. CDR3 coding DNA: TGTGCCAGCAGCACACCCGGGACAGGGGGCGCACATGGCTACACCTTC.